These 22 T cell receptor beta chains originate from one sample sequenced in a study of cytomegalovirus exposure and HLA in healthy donors. The primer mix had 60 Vbeta and 13 Jbeta primers. Sequencing used immunoSEQ multiplex PCR; TCRdb keeps in-frame clones, though not all of them. This table holds 70,000 or so clones, around 74% found once. The specimen was PBMCs. These receptors were obtained from a woman aged 55-75 years in good health and CMV-seropositive.

V usage is TRBV27 and J usage is TRBJ1-2; TRBD1 might be the D (5 bases). The V and J ends lost 1 base and 0 bases respectively, with 9 bases between them. Germline V gene sequence: CDR1 MNHEY, CDR2 SMNVEV (reference sequence). This CDR3 region has 15 residues. The CDR3, as DNA: TGTGCCAGCAGTTTATGGGGGGAAGCTAACTATGGCTACACCTTC. This sequence encodes CASSLWGEANYGYTF.

The chain links TRBV18 to TRBJ1-1; maybe TRBD1 (6 bases). The CDR3 contains 14 residues. Germline V gene data show CDR1 as KGHSH and CDR2 as LQKENI. The V end lost 5 bases, the J end lost 11 bases, and 21 bases lay between the germline ends. CDR3 in DNA: TGTGCCAGCTCATCAGGACAGACCCGGACGAAGGCTTTCTTT. Protein product: CASSSGQTRTKAFF.

This chain joins TRBV19 and TRBJ2-2; a possible D gene is TRBD1 (6 bases). Germline V gene sequence: CDR1 LNHDA, CDR2 SQIVND (reference sequence). Trimming stripped 6 bases from V and 0 bases from J, with 14 bases between. The CDR3 extends over 16 amino acids. The DNA for the CDR3 is TGTGCCAGTAGGACGATCGGGACATCGAACACCGGGGAGCTGTTTTTT. This sequence encodes CASRTIGTSNTGELFF.

This rearrangement joins TRBV5-4 to TRBJ2-1; the match to TRBD2 covers 12 bases. The germline V gene encodes CDR1 SGHNT and CDR2 YYREEE (reference sequence). Germline trimming cut 4 bases from V and 3 bases from J; bases unmatched to any gene: 2. The CDR3 has 15 residues. CDR3 sequence (DNA): TGTGCCAGCAGCGAGACTAGCGGGAGCTACAATGAGCAGTTCTTC. The encoded protein is CASSETSGSYNEQFF.

The chain recombines TRBV30 with TRBJ2-1; D call uncertain. This CDR3 comprises 12 residues. CDR1 is GTSNPN, CDR2 SVGIG, per germline (reference sequence). Trimming removed 4 bases from V and 4 bases from J, with 8 bases in between. The CDR3 coding sequence is TGTGCCTGGACCAGAAATTACAATGAGCAGTTCTTC. Translated: CAWTRNYNEQFF.

This clone was counted only a few times. The rearrangement links TRBV2 to TRBJ2-3; TRBD2 might be the D (6 bases). The V gene lost 6 bases and the J gene lost 2 bases, with 15 bases spanning the gap. This CDR3 is built from 15 residues. Germline V lookup: CDR1 SNHLY, CDR2 FYNNEI. The CDR3 is CASRLAGMDTDTQYF. The CDR3 nucleotides read TGTGCCAGCAGGTTGGCGGGGATGGACACAGATACGCAGTATTTT.

The chain recombines TRBV6-1 with TRBJ1-1; 9 nucleotides line up with TRBD1. The V gene's germline CDR1 is MNHNS and CDR2 SASEGT. The ends lost 1 base at V and 6 bases at J; junction bases unmatched: 15. The CDR3 is 18 amino acids. For the CDR3, the DNA is TGTGCCAGCAGTGAAGGGGTACAGACAGGGGGATTTTCGGCTGAAGCTTTCTTT. As protein: CASSEGVQTGGFSAEAFF.

The CDR3 DNA reads TGCGCCAGCAGCTTGAGAACTAGCGACCCCTACGAGCAGTACTTC. Its translation: CASSLRTSDPYEQYF. V usage is TRBV5-1 and J usage is TRBJ2-7; TRBD2 matches at 7 bases. Germline V gene sequence: CDR1 SGHRS, CDR2 YFSETQ. J lost 2 bases, V lost 1 base, and 6 bases had no gene match. This CDR3 has 15 amino acids. Using reference TRBV5-1 and TRBJ2-7 for the parts outside the CDR3, the full variable domain is KAGVTQTPRYLIKTRGQQVTLSCSPISGHRSVSWYQQTPGQGLQFLFEYFSETQRNKGNFPGRFSGRQFSNSRSEMNVSTLELGDSALYLCASSLRTSDPYEQYFGPGTRLTVT.

The V call is TRBV2, the J call TRBJ1-4; 7 bases line up with TRBD1. With V trimmed by 7 bases and J by 6 bases, 5 bases remained unmatched. This CDR3 spans 13 amino acids. Per the germline V gene, CDR1 is SNHLY and CDR2 is FYNNEI. The CDR3 region is CASKGDRHEKLFF. The DNA of the CDR3 is TGTGCCAGCAAAGGGGACAGACATGAAAAACTGTTTTTT. Drawing the rest from reference TRBV2 and TRBJ1-4, the complete variable domain is EPEVTQTPSHQVTQMGQEVILRCVPISNHLYFYWYRQILGQKVEFLVSFYNNEISEKSEIFDDQFSVERPDGSNFTLKIRSTKLEDSAMYFCASKGDRHEKLFFGSGTQLSVL.

The chain combines TRBV10-3 with TRBJ2-2; 11 bases line up with TRBD1. The V gene end was trimmed by 2 bases and the J gene end by 5 bases; junction bases not matched to a gene: 7. Germline CDR1 and CDR2: ENHRY and SYGVKD. This CDR3 has 17 amino acids. The CDR3 bases are TGTGCCATCAGTGAGCGATCCGGGACAGGGGGTACCGGGGAGCTGTTTTTT. It is translated as CAISERSGTGGTGELFF.

CDR3 nucleotides: TGTGCCAGCAGTAACAGGGCCAAAAAAGAGACCCAGTACTTC. Translating it yields CASSNRAKKETQYF. The chain combines TRBV27 with TRBJ2-5; possible D gene TRBD1, 6 bases. Between the trimmed V and J ends, which lost 5 bases and 3 bases, there was a span of 13 bases. Germline CDR1 is MNHEY and CDR2 is SMNVEV (reference sequence). The CDR3 has 14 amino acids.

This rearrangement joins TRBV4-1 to TRBJ1-6; D not resolved. Germline CDR1 and CDR2: MGHRA and YSYEKL. V lost 0 bases to trimming and J lost 8 bases, with 11 bases between them. The CDR3 consists of 15 residues. CDR3 amino acids: CASSQDSLPDSPLHF. As DNA, the CDR3 is TGCGCCAGCAGCCAAGATTCCCTACCCGATTCACCCCTCCACTTT.

The V call is TRBV5-1, the J call TRBJ2-5; 9 nucleotides align to TRBD1. In germline, CDR1 is SGHRS, CDR2 YFSETQ. The CDR3 is made up of 16 amino acids. J lost 4 bases, V lost 0 bases, and 7 bases had no gene match. The CDR3 bases are TGCGCCAGCAGCTTGGGTGGGACAGGGAATGGAGAGACCCAGTACTTC. Amino acids: CASSLGGTGNGETQYF.

Only a few counts were recorded for this clone. This sequence joins TRBV5-8 and TRBJ1-1; the D gene is possibly TRBD1 (6 bases). V was shortened by 0 bases and J by 10 bases, with 22 bases between the two germline ends. The CDR3 spans 16 residues. Germline assignment: CDR1 SGHTS and CDR2 YDEGEE. The CDR3 loop reads CASSLVLQGVSRGAFF. Written as DNA, the CDR3 is TGTGCCAGCAGCTTGGTATTACAGGGAGTAAGTCGTGGAGCTTTCTTT. Looking up the rest from reference TRBV5-8 and TRBJ1-1 gives the full variable domain: EAGVTQSPTHLIKTRGQQATLRCSPISGHTSVYWYQQALGLGLQFLLWYDEGEERNRGNFPPRFSGRQFPNYSSELNVNALELEDSALYLCASSLVLQGVSRGAFFGQGTRLTVV.

The J gene is TRBJ1-2, the V gene TRBV7-9; 7 nucleotides align to TRBD1. Germline V gene sequence: CDR1 SEHNR, CDR2 FQNEAQ (reference sequence). CDR3 size: 16 residues. The ends lost 4 bases at V and 4 bases at J; junction bases unmatched: 12. The CDR3 sequence: CASSSHGGGAGYGYTF. CDR3 DNA: TGTGCCAGCAGCTCCCATGGAGGGGGCGCTGGCTATGGCTACACCTTC.

The table lists this clone with a count of one. J is TRBJ2-7 and V is TRBV9; 10 bases align to TRBD2. Looked up from germline, CDR1 is SGDLS and CDR2 is YYNGEE. The CDR3 is made up of 14 amino acids. The J segment lost 6 bases and the V segment lost 2 bases, leaving 5 bases of the junction unmatched. The DNA of the CDR3 is TGTGCCAGCAGCGTCAGCGGGAGGGCCGGCGAGCAGTACTTC. It yields the protein CASSVSGRAGEQYF.

V and J are TRBV7-3 and TRBJ1-1, with unresolved D. CDR3 length equals 15 residues. The germline V and J ends were trimmed by 0 bases and 0 bases, with 8 bases remaining between them. In germline, CDR1 is SGHTA, CDR2 FQGTGA. The CDR3 sequence: CASSLTGGMNTEAFF. The CDR3 coding sequence is TGTGCCAGCAGCTTAACCGGAGGCATGAACACTGAAGCTTTCTTT. Full variable domain (remainder filled in from reference TRBV7-3 and TRBJ1-1): GAGVSQTPSNKVTEKGKYVELRCDPISGHTALYWYRQSLGQGPEFLIYFQGTGAADDSGLPNDRFFAVRPEGSVSTLKIQRTERGDSAVYLCASSLTGGMNTEAFFGQGTRLTVV.

This clone was detected only a few times. The chain uses TRBV4-1 and TRBJ2-1; no reliable D call. This CDR3 has 11 residues. Germline V CDR1 and CDR2: MGHRA, YSYEKL. V lost 2 bases, J lost 7 bases, and 3 bases lay in between. The CDR3 here is CASSQTNEQFF. Here the CDR3 DNA reads TGCGCCAGCAGCCAAACAAATGAGCAGTTCTTC.

This chain uses TRBV6-1 with TRBJ2-7, with TRBD1 matching 10 bases. From germline, CDR1 is MNHNS and CDR2 SASEGT. The CDR3 contains 16 residues. After removal of 4 bases from V and 2 bases from J, the junction contained 8 bases not matched to a gene. DNA of the CDR3: TGTGCCAGCAGTGGAACCCCGGGACAGGGGACCTACGAGCAGTACTTC. Its translation is CASSGTPGQGTYEQYF.

The genes are TRBV20-1 and TRBJ1-1, with D tentatively TRBD1 (6 bases). CDR1 and CDR2 (germline): DFQATT, SNEGSKA (reference sequence). The CDR3 has 11 amino acids. CDR3 amino acids: CSLTGLTEAFF. Written as DNA, the CDR3 is TGCAGCTTGACAGGTCTCACTGAAGCTTTCTTT.

This sequence joins TRBV10-1 and TRBJ2-6, with D unresolved. Per the germline V gene, CDR1 is WNHNN and CDR2 is SYGVQD (reference sequence). V was pared by 4 bases and J by 1 base, with 5 bases between. There are 14 residues in the CDR3. The DNA for the CDR3 is TGCGCCAGCAGTGCAGGATCTGGGGCCAACGTCCTGACTTTC. It translates to CASSAGSGANVLTF.

The chain couples TRBV7-3 to TRBJ1-6, with D unresolved. This CDR3 is 16 amino acids long. Germline CDR1 and CDR2: SGHTA and FQGTGA. Trimming cost V 5 bases and J 4 bases, with 15 bases left between them. The DNA of the CDR3 is TGTGCCAGCAGCCCCCTTGGGCATAGATATAATTCACCCCTCCACTTT. Translating gives CASSPLGHRYNSPLHF.